The text below deals with one T cell receptor beta chain. This specimen comes from a study of siplizumab effects on memory and regulatory T cells. CDR1 and CDR2 (germline): MNHNS, SASEGT. The junction had 5 bases not matched to a gene; V was cut back by 7 bases and J by 0 bases. The CDR3 covers 15 residues. Here immunoSEQ multiplex PCR was the method, and the copy in TCRdb shows in-frame clones only, minus some. The sample contains 100,000 to 110,000 clones, about 94% of which appear only once. The sequence was collected from a human donor in good health. The gene calls are TRBV6-1 and TRBJ2-1, with 8 bases lining up with TRBD2. Sequences were obtained from non-Treg CD4+ T cells sorted from blood. CDR3 loop: CASTLREGSYNEQFF. DNA of the CDR3: TGTGCCAGCACCCTACGGGAGGGCTCCTACAATGAGCAGTTCTTC.